Each of the 5 T cell receptor beta chains below was sequenced from the same sample in a study of immune cell composition in non-small cell lung cancer. This table comes from immunoSEQ multiplex PCR, and its TCRdb copy is limited to in-frame clones, with some not included. The sample includes roughly 3,100 clones, about 71% of them seen just once. The normal lung sample lay at least 3 cm, and maximally far, from the tumour. The sample was also reused in another study, on CD4 T cells in lung cancer.

The sequenced sample consisted of non-adjacent lung tissue. These receptors all come from a human donor with non-small cell lung cancer.

J is TRBJ1-2 and V is TRBV29-1; 7 positions agree with TRBD1. This CDR3 is built from 13 residues. Germline V gene lookup returns CDR1 SQVTM and CDR2 ANQGSEA. J gave up 5 bases and V 0 bases, and 3 bases lay outside the gene matches. CDR3 region: CSVEEGTAYGYTF. The CDR3 nucleotides are TGCAGCGTTGAAGAAGGGACAGCTTATGGCTACACCTTC. Filled out from reference TRBV29-1 and TRBJ1-2, the complete variable domain reads SAVISQKPSRDICQRGTSLTIQCQVDSQVTMMFWYRQQPGQSLTLIATANQGSEATYESGFVIDKFPISRPNLTFSTLTVSNMSPEDSSIYLCSVEEGTAYGYTFGSGTRLTVV.

The chain has TRBV11-2 and TRBJ1-3; a possible D gene is TRBD1 (6 bases). Germline CDR1 and CDR2: SGHAT and FQNNGV. This CDR3 contains 15 residues. Trimming cost V 5 bases and J 2 bases, with 13 bases left between them. The CDR3 region is CASSGGASPGNTIYF. The CDR3 DNA reads TGTGCCAGCAGCGGGGGGGCCTCGCCTGGAAACACCATATATTTT.

This chain connects TRBV7-3 to TRBJ1-2; 9 positions match TRBD1. The CDR3 spans 13 residues. Germline CDR1 reads SGHTA; CDR2 reads FQGTGA. V dropped 5 bases and J dropped 8; count of bases not matched to a gene: 6. The CDR3 region has the DNA TGTGCCAGCAGCCTGGACAGGGGTCTCGGCTACACCTTC. This translates into CASSLDRGLGYTF.

J is TRBJ1-1 and V is TRBV5-6; TRBD1 is a possible D gene (5 bases). The V end lost 4 bases, the J end lost 2 bases, and 12 bases lay between the germline ends. The germline V gene encodes CDR1 SGHDT and CDR2 YYEEEE. The CDR3 loop spans 14 amino acids. Here the CDR3 reads CASSRGVGNTEAFF. The CDR3 bases are TGTGCCAGCAGCCGGGGGGTCGGTAACACTGAAGCTTTCTTT.

Only a few counts were recorded for this clone. V gene TRBV2 combines with J gene TRBJ1-2, with 12 bases that match TRBD1. This CDR3 spans 18 amino acids. The germline V gene has CDR1 SNHLY and CDR2 FYNNEI. J lost 7 bases, V lost 0 bases, and 12 bases had no gene match. CDR3 protein: CASSEALGTGGASGGYTF. CDR3 nucleotides: TGTGCCAGCAGTGAAGCGCTTGGGACAGGGGGCGCTTCGGGTGGCTACACCTTC.